The T cell receptor beta chain described here comes from a study of early T cells in non-severe SARS-CoV-2 infection. Study-wide background: Chains from this unsorted whole-blood bulk RNA could not be paired. Study conclusions and caveats: Matches to VDJdb favored anti-spike CD8 responses and missed private and CD4 specificities.

Note on this clonotype: Its antigen is currently unknown.

Germline V gene data show CDR1 as MNHEY and CDR2 as SVGEGT. CDR3 length: 13 residues. Deletions cut 2 bases from V and 4 bases from J, with 6 bases between. Unique molecular identifiers were added to individual cDNA molecules. One entry per CDR3 protein, called by TCRdb with MiXCR from the 5' RACE reads. This sample has nearly 110,000 distinct CDR3 sequences, with around 10% found just once. The receptor comes from an adult who was a healthcare worker with PCR-confirmed SARS-CoV-2 infection or an uninfected control (not recorded which). Sequencing input: whole blood. The chain recombines TRBV6-2 or TRBV6-3 with TRBJ2-1, with D perhaps matching TRBD2 (5 bases). In nucleotides, the CDR3 is TGTGCCAGCAGTTACAAGCGGTACAATGAGCAGTTCTTC. The encoded protein is CASSYKRYNEQFF.